The 10 T cell receptor beta chains listed next were all sequenced from one sample in a study of T cells in Graves' hyperthyroidism and ophthalmopathy. TCR beta CDR3 region amplification was performed from RNA transcripts. The HTBI set primed first-round TCR CDR3 RT-PCR. TCRdb recomputed calls from the multiplex PCR reads with MiXCR, one row per CDR3 protein. The repertoire holds hundreds of thousands of distinct CDR3 sequences, 35% to 55% seen once, with just over 8% in the top ten. Specimen: peripheral blood or thyroid tissue (not recorded which). These TCRs come from a woman aged 18 to 35 with Graves' hyperthyroidism.

This chain uses TRBV2 with TRBJ2-2, with TRBD2 as a possible D gene (7 bases). Trimming stripped 7 bases from V and 6 bases from J, with 15 bases between. The germline CDR1 and CDR2 sequences are SNHLY and FYNNEI. The CDR3 runs to 14 residues. The CDR3 nucleotides are TGTGCCAGCACTACAGGGAGGGCCGCCGGGGAGCTGTTTTTT. Translation: CASTTGRAAGELFF.

This clonotype was seen repeatedly, ten times or more. This chain joins TRBV9 and TRBJ1-6; D remains ambiguous. Between the trimmed V and J ends, which lost 0 bases and 7 bases, there was a span of 11 bases. The CDR3 sequence is 15 residues long. The germline CDR1 and CDR2 sequences are SGDLS and YYNGEE. The CDR3 loop is CASSVEGSDNSPLHF. The CDR3, as DNA: TGTGCCAGCAGCGTAGAAGGCAGCGACAATTCACCCCTCCACTTT.

DNA of the CDR3: TGTGCCAGCAGCTTAGACTTCTATGGCTACACCTTC. Protein: CASSLDFYGYTF. The chain recombines TRBV7-8 with TRBJ1-2; D not resolved. This CDR3 region has 12 residues. Germline CDR1 is SGHVS and CDR2 is FQNEAQ. The ends were cut back, 1 base at V and 4 bases at J, with 4 bases in the middle. Full variable domain (rest looked up from reference TRBV7-8 and TRBJ1-2): GAGVSQSPRYKVAKRGQDVALRCDPISGHVSLFWYQQALGQGPEFLTYFQNEAQLDKSGLPSDRFFAERPEGSVSTLKIQRTQQEDSAVYLCASSLDFYGYTFGSGTRLTVV.

This chain uses TRBV19 with TRBJ1-1; 8 bases match TRBD1. The CDR3 has 14 residues. J gave up 0 bases and V 10 bases, and 7 bases lay outside the gene matches. CDR1 and CDR2 from the germline V gene are LNHDA and SQIVND (reference sequence). The CDR3 loop is CATCAGGVNTEAFF. As DNA, the CDR3 is TGTGCCACTTGCGCAGGGGGCGTGAACACTGAAGCTTTCTTT.

J is TRBJ1-3 and V is TRBV20-1, with D unclear. Germline CDR1 and CDR2: DFQATT and SNEGSKA (reference sequence). V lost 4 bases and J 9 bases, leaving 19 bases between the germline ends. The CDR3 is 14 residues long. The DNA of the CDR3 is TGCAGTGCTACTAAGGACTGGACCTCTTGCACCATATATTTT. Translation: CSATKDWTSCTIYF.

The chain employs TRBV7-9 and TRBJ1-1; possible D gene TRBD1, 5 bases. The germline V and J ends were trimmed by 6 bases and 1 base, with 15 bases remaining between them. The CDR3 consists of 15 residues. Germline V CDR1 and CDR2: SEHNR, FQNEAQ (reference sequence). CDR3 sequence: CASSAWGLANTEAFF. In DNA, the CDR3 is TGTGCCAGCAGTGCCTGGGGGTTGGCGAACACTGAAGCTTTCTTT. The full variable domain, with the rest looked up from reference TRBV7-9 and TRBJ1-1, is DTGVSQNPRHKITKRGQNVTFRCDPISEHNRLYWYRQTLGQGPEFLTYFQNEAQLEKSRLLSDRFSAERPKGSFSTLEIQRTEQGDSAMYLCASSAWGLANTEAFFGQGTRLTVV.

In its sample, this clonotype was seen a few times. V usage is TRBV12-3 or TRBV12-4 and J usage is TRBJ2-6, with D possibly matching TRBD2 (6 bases). This CDR3 has 17 amino acids. The V and J ends lost 6 bases and 4 bases respectively, with 19 bases between them. In DNA, the CDR3 is TGTGCCAGCAGCCCTCACGGCGGGGCCACAGGGGCCAACGTCCTGACTTTC. Protein sequence: CASSPHGGATGANVLTF.

Only a few counts were recorded for this clonotype. The chain carries TRBV7-9 and TRBJ2-5, with no clear D. Germline CDR1 is SEHNR and CDR2 is FQNEAQ (reference sequence). The V gene lost 1 base and the J gene lost 5 bases, with 11 bases spanning the gap. This CDR3 is built from 14 residues. The CDR3 sequence is CASSLDLGDETQYF. In DNA, the CDR3 is TGTGCCAGCAGCTTAGATCTGGGCGATGAGACCCAGTACTTC.

The V and J genes are TRBV7-3 and TRBJ1-1; 8 bases are shared with TRBD1. The V and J ends lost 2 bases and 1 base, in that order; junction bases with no gene match: 18. From germline, CDR1 is SGHTA and CDR2 FQGTGA. The CDR3 totals 20 residues. The CDR3 region is CASSLVRGKIDRGGNTEAFF. The CDR3 nucleotides read TGTGCCAGCAGCTTAGTAAGAGGCAAAATTGACAGGGGTGGGAACACTGAAGCTTTCTTT.

Details on this clonotype: An end of the junction does not agree with germline; a read error may underlie this. The chain employs TRBV2 and TRBJ1-2; maybe TRBD1 (5 bases). Germline V CDR1 and CDR2: SNHLY, FYNNEI. The CDR3 runs to 14 residues. Written as DNA, the CDR3 is TGTACCAGCAGGGCGACACGAGAGGGCTTTGGCTACACCTTC. Protein sequence: CTSRATREGFGYTF.